The 25 T cell receptor beta chains below come from one sample, sequenced in a study of blood T cell repertoires in COVID-19. Sequencing used immunoSEQ multiplex PCR; TCRdb keeps in-frame clones, though not all of them. The sample carries roughly 97,000 clones, over 65% recorded once. The sequenced material came from peripheral blood. The origin of the receptors is a man in his sixties with acute or convalescent COVID-19.

The chain has TRBV5-1 and TRBJ2-3; 7 bases are a match to TRBD1. Per germline, CDR1 SGHRS and CDR2 YFSETQ. Germline trimming cut 4 bases from V and 4 bases from J; bases unmatched to any gene: 6. This CDR3 has 14 residues. The CDR3 sequence is CASSPRDSADTQYF. The CDR3, as DNA: TGCGCCAGCAGCCCCCGGGACAGTGCAGATACGCAGTATTTT. Drawing the rest from reference TRBV5-1 and TRBJ2-3, the complete variable domain is KAGVTQTPRYLIKTRGQQVTLSCSPISGHRSVSWYQQTPGQGLQFLFEYFSETQRNKGNFPGRFSGRQFSNSRSEMNVSTLELGDSALYLCASSPRDSADTQYFGPGTRLTVL.

The table lists this clone with a few counts. The chain links TRBV5-4 to TRBJ2-3; perhaps TRBD2 as D (5 bases). CDR3 length: 16 amino acids. Germline V gene sequence: CDR1 SGHNT, CDR2 YYREEE (reference sequence). Trimming shortened V by 3 bases and J by 6 bases, and 20 bases separated the two germline ends. Written as DNA, the CDR3 is TGTGCCAGCAGCTGGGGTGCAAGCGGCGTCGGGGATACGCAGTATTTT. Amino acid sequence: CASSWGASGVGDTQYF. Looking up the rest from reference TRBV5-4 and TRBJ2-3 gives the full variable domain: ETGVTQSPTHLIKTRGQQVTLRCSSQSGHNTVSWYQQALGQGPQFIFQYYREEENGRGNFPPRFSGLQFPNYSSELNVNALELDDSALYLCASSWGASGVGDTQYFGPGTRLTVL.

The rearrangement links TRBV11-3 to TRBJ2-5; weak D call: TRBD2 (6 bases). V lost 1 base and J 5 bases, leaving 11 bases between the germline ends. This CDR3 has 14 residues. Germline CDR1 is SGHNT and CDR2 is YENEEA. CDR3 sequence (DNA): TGTGCCAGCAGCTTAGGCCGACTAGTGGAGACCCAGTACTTC. The encoded protein is CASSLGRLVETQYF.

This chain connects TRBV6-6 to TRBJ1-4; 10 bases map to TRBD1. This CDR3 has 15 amino acids. J gave up 4 bases and V 5 bases, and 4 bases lay outside the gene matches. Germline-derived CDR1 and CDR2 are MNHNY and SVGAGI (reference sequence). The CDR3: CASSGTGAFNEKLFF. CDR3 nucleotide sequence: TGTGCCAGCAGTGGGACAGGGGCATTTAATGAAAAACTGTTTTTT.

This clone showed up just once. The chain links TRBV27 to TRBJ1-1; no reliable D call. Germline CDR1 MNHEY, CDR2 SMNVEV (reference sequence). V was shortened by 5 bases and J by 1 base, with 8 bases between the two germline ends. CDR3 size: 13 residues. The CDR3 DNA follows: TGTGCCAGCAGTCCCCGACAGAACACTGAAGCTTTCTTT. The encoded protein is CASSPRQNTEAFF.

The chain links TRBV28 to TRBJ1-2, with 8 bases aligning to TRBD1. J gave up 6 bases and V 5 bases, and 5 bases lay outside the gene matches. The CDR3 is made up of 13 amino acids. CDR1 and CDR2 (germline): MDHEN, SYDVKM. The CDR3 DNA sequence: TGTGCCAGCAGTGTTAGACAGGGGAATGGCTACACCTTC. This translates into CASSVRQGNGYTF.

This clone was detected once. This chain joins TRBV27 and TRBJ1-6; D unclear. The germline V and J ends were trimmed by 3 bases and 8 bases, with 11 bases remaining between them. CDR3 length: 14 residues. Germline CDR1 is MNHEY and CDR2 is SMNVEV (reference sequence). As DNA, the CDR3 is TGTGCCAGCAGTTTGGTACTTACCGATTCACCCCTCCACTTT. Amino acids: CASSLVLTDSPLHF.

The chain uses TRBV19 and TRBJ1-5; 9 nucleotides align to TRBD1. This CDR3 region has 15 residues. V shed 7 bases and J 6 bases; nucleotides not matched to a gene: 10. CDR1 is LNHDA, CDR2 SQIVND, per germline (reference sequence). For the CDR3, the DNA is TGTGCCAGTAAGGATTCGGGACAGGGAGGTCAGCCCCAGCATTTT. This encodes CASKDSGQGGQPQHF.

The J gene is TRBJ1-2, the V gene TRBV2; D remains unclear. The V end lost 4 bases, the J end lost 4 bases, and 10 bases lay between the germline ends. CDR3 length: 13 amino acids. Germline V CDR1 and CDR2: SNHLY, FYNNEI. DNA of the CDR3: TGTGCCAGCAGTGTTAGCGGTGTCTATGGCTACACCTTC. Protein: CASSVSGVYGYTF.

CDR3 in amino acids: CASSLSTGGTGELFF. Here the CDR3 DNA reads TGCGCCAGCAGCTTGTCGACAGGGGGCACCGGGGAGCTGTTTTTT. The chain has TRBV5-1 and TRBJ2-2; 9 nucleotides line up with TRBD1. This CDR3 spans 15 amino acids. Germline CDR1 SGHRS, CDR2 YFSETQ. V lost 1 base, J lost 4 bases, and 2 bases stayed unmatched.

The chain recombines TRBV2 with TRBJ1-5; TRBD1 is a possible D gene (5 bases). Germline assignment: CDR1 SNHLY and CDR2 FYNNEI. The ends were cut back, 3 bases at V and 1 base at J, with 7 bases in the middle. The CDR3 has 14 amino acids. This CDR3 is CASSDRASNQPQHF. The DNA of the CDR3 is TGTGCCAGCAGTGACAGGGCGAGCAATCAGCCCCAGCATTTT.

This CDR3 is CASSTPENTEAFF. The CDR3 coding sequence is TGTGCCAGCAGTACCCCAGAGAACACTGAAGCTTTCTTT. The chain couples TRBV6-6 to TRBJ1-1; D uncertain. Deletions cut 5 bases from V and 1 base from J, with 8 bases between. The CDR3 runs to 13 residues. Germline CDR1 reads MNHNY; CDR2 reads SVGAGI (reference sequence).

The CDR3 region is CASTPRGDRGLLSSGANVLTF. The CDR3 DNA follows: TGTGCCAGCACCCCTAGGGGGGACAGGGGCCTTCTGAGCTCTGGGGCCAACGTCCTGACTTTC. The chain couples TRBV27 to TRBJ2-6; 10 bases are shared with TRBD1. The CDR3 runs to 21 residues. With V trimmed by 7 bases and J by 0 bases, 18 bases remained unmatched. Germline CDR1 reads MNHEY; CDR2 reads SMNVEV (reference sequence).

The chain carries TRBV6-1 and TRBJ2-1; D is perhaps TRBD1 (6 bases). V was pared by 0 bases and J by 3 bases, with 15 bases between. Germline V gene data show CDR1 as MNHNS and CDR2 as SASEGT. The length of the CDR3 is 17 residues. Here the CDR3 reads CASSEATLDRYYNEQFF. As DNA, the CDR3 is TGTGCCAGCAGTGAAGCGACATTGGACAGATACTACAATGAGCAGTTCTTC.

This chain joins TRBV7-9 and TRBJ1-1, with TRBD1 matching 9 bases. Germline CDR1 and CDR2: SEHNR and FQNEAQ (reference sequence). The CDR3 spans 16 residues. V shed 0 bases, J shed 6 bases, and the junction held 8 bases outside the gene matches. The CDR3 DNA follows: TGTGCCAGCAGCTTAGCCGCCGGGACAGGGAGCCCTGAAGCTTTCTTT. Its translation: CASSLAAGTGSPEAFF.

The chain combines TRBV5-1 with TRBJ1-3; 8 nucleotides align to TRBD1. V was pared by 3 bases and J by 0 bases, with 2 bases of the junction left unmatched. The CDR3 consists of 15 residues. Germline assignment: CDR1 SGHRS and CDR2 YFSETQ. In DNA form, the CDR3 reads TGCGCCAGCAGCTCGGGGACAGGCTCTGGAAACACCATATATTTT. Protein product: CASSSGTGSGNTIYF. The full variable domain, with the rest looked up from reference TRBV5-1 and TRBJ1-3, is KAGVTQTPRYLIKTRGQQVTLSCSPISGHRSVSWYQQTPGQGLQFLFEYFSETQRNKGNFPGRFSGRQFSNSRSEMNVSTLELGDSALYLCASSSGTGSGNTIYFGEGSWLTVV.

This chain links TRBV24-1 with TRBJ2-2; D is possibly TRBD2 (6 bases). Germline V gene lookup returns CDR1 KGHDR and CDR2 SFDVKD. This CDR3 has 14 residues. With 9 bases removed from V and 1 base from J, the gap between germline ends came to 11 bases. CDR3 sequence reads: CATGVGGNTGELFF. As DNA, the CDR3 is TGTGCCACCGGCGTGGGGGGGAACACCGGGGAGCTGTTTTTT.

The chain has TRBV7-2 and TRBJ2-1; 7 bases are a match to TRBD2. The CDR3 length is 12 residues. The V and J ends lost 0 bases and 13 bases, in that order; junction bases with no gene match: 3. Looked up from germline, CDR1 is SGHTA and CDR2 is FQGNSA. The CDR3 loop reads CASSLAGGLQFF. CDR3 DNA: TGTGCCAGCAGCTTAGCGGGGGGACTACAGTTCTTC.

The rearrangement joins TRBV7-9 to TRBJ2-5; weak D call: TRBD1 (5 bases). Germline V gene data show CDR1 as SEHNR and CDR2 as FQNEAQ (reference sequence). This CDR3 contains 13 residues. Trimming took 5 bases from V and 5 from J, leaving 12 bases between them. The CDR3 loop reads CASSRGQLETQYF. CDR3 coding DNA: TGTGCCAGCAGCCGAGGACAATTGGAGACCCAGTACTTC.

The chain combines TRBV6-5 with TRBJ2-7; D is possibly TRBD1 (6 bases). The CDR3 has 14 residues. CDR1 and CDR2 from the germline V gene are MNHEY and SVGAGI. V was cut by 7 bases and J by 2 bases, with 15 bases left in between. For the CDR3, the DNA is TGTGCCAGCACCCCAGGACAGAGACCCTACGAGCAGTACTTC. Its protein is CASTPGQRPYEQYF.

The chain uses TRBV6-1 and TRBJ1-5; D is perhaps TRBD1 (6 bases). The CDR3 runs to 12 residues. Germline assignment: CDR1 MNHNS and CDR2 SASEGT. V shed 3 bases and J shed 10 bases, with 10 bases lying between them. The CDR3 DNA follows: TGTGCCAGCAGTGACAGGGGCATTCCCCAGCATTTT. This codes for CASSDRGIPQHF.

The chain has TRBV30 and TRBJ1-1, with 7 nucleotides matching TRBD1. The V gene end was trimmed by 3 bases and the J gene end by 5 bases; junction bases not matched to a gene: 9. CDR3 length: 14 residues. In germline, CDR1 is GTSNPN, CDR2 SVGIG (reference sequence). DNA for the CDR3: TGTGCCTGGAGGCCAGAAACAGGGGCTACTGAAGCTTTCTTT. Amino acid sequence: CAWRPETGATEAFF.

The rearrangement uses TRBV30 and TRBJ1-6, with D tentatively TRBD1 (5 bases). The germline V and J ends were trimmed by 2 bases and 5 bases, with 10 bases remaining between them. In germline, CDR1 is GTSNPN, CDR2 SVGIG (reference sequence). The CDR3 runs 14 residues. This CDR3 reads CAWSIRGDNSPLHF. CDR3 bases: TGTGCCTGGAGTATCCGGGGGGATAATTCACCCCTCCACTTT. Variable domain in full (rest from reference TRBV30 and TRBJ1-6): SQTIHQWPATLVQPVGSPLSLECTVEGTSNPNLYWYRQAAGRGLQLLFYSVGIGQISSEVPQNLSASRPQDRQFILSSKKLLLSDSGFYLCAWSIRGDNSPLHFGNGTRLTVT.

The table lists this clone with a few counts. V gene TRBV10-3 combines with J gene TRBJ1-5; D is uncertain. Trimming left V 7 bases short and J 6 bases short, with 13 bases between. Looked up from germline, CDR1 is ENHRY and CDR2 is SYGVKD. The CDR3 runs to 13 residues. The CDR3 nucleotides read TGTGCCATCACCCCAAAGGAGGGTCAGCCCCAGCATTTT. It codes for CAITPKEGQPQHF.

The chain couples TRBV27 to TRBJ2-6; TRBD1 matches at 7 bases. Germline CDR1 is MNHEY and CDR2 is SMNVEV (reference sequence). V trimming: 2 bases; J trimming: 0 bases; junction bases outside the gene matches: 7. This CDR3 has 18 residues. In nucleotides, the CDR3 is TGTGCCAGCAGTTTAATACCGGGACAGCGCTCTGGGGCCAACGTCCTGACTTTC. Amino acids: CASSLIPGQRSGANVLTF.